The 4 T cell receptor beta chains given below trace back to one sample, sequenced in a study of Graves' ophthalmopathy and Graves' hyperthyroidism. RNA transcripts served as template for amplifying TCR beta CDR3 sequences. First-round RT-PCR relied on HTBI primers, and a second-round multiplex PCR came next. MiXCR was run by TCRdb on the multiplex PCR reads, yielding one entry per CDR3 protein. This sample has 620,000 or so distinct CDR3 sequences; 22% occur once, and the top ten carry around 6.5%. The sample comprised peripheral blood. Source of these receptors: a woman under 30 with stable Graves' hyperthyroidism. Some clones in this sample may be carry-over from other donors' samples.

This clonotype was detected ten times or more. The chain has TRBV7-9 and TRBJ1-5; D ambiguous. Germline CDR1 SEHNR, CDR2 FQNEAQ (reference sequence). This CDR3 region has 15 residues. V was clipped by 4 bases and J by 4 bases, with 14 bases between them. Here the CDR3 reads CASSSATPDNQPQHF. CDR3 DNA: TGTGCCAGCAGCTCAGCGACGCCGGATAATCAGCCCCAGCATTTT.

This clonotype was seen many times. This chain's CDR3 is CSARIPGQRNTEAFF. The CDR3 DNA reads TGCAGTGCTAGAATCCCGGGACAGCGAAACACTGAAGCTTTCTTT. The chain uses TRBV20-1 and TRBJ1-1; 7 nucleotides agree with TRBD1. Unmatched junction bases numbered 8, after V lost 2 bases and J lost 2 bases. The CDR3 runs 15 residues. CDR1 is DFQATT and CDR2 is SNEGSKA in the germline V gene (reference sequence).

The genes are TRBV2 and TRBJ2-7; TRBD1 or TRBD2 may be the D gene (5 bases each). Germline loops: CDR1 SNHLY, CDR2 FYNNEI. The CDR3 consists of 13 residues. The V and J ends lost 3 bases and 6 bases respectively, with 12 bases between them. CDR3 region: CASSEVRDGEQYF. The CDR3 DNA sequence: TGTGCCAGCAGTGAGGTCAGGGACGGCGAGCAGTACTTC.

The V gene is TRBV12-3 or TRBV12-4, the J gene TRBJ1-2, with 8 nucleotides matching TRBD1. The CDR3 runs 14 residues. V trimming: 5 bases; J trimming: 6 bases; junction bases outside the gene matches: 8. The CDR3 DNA reads TGTGCCAGCAGTAGGGACAGGTTCGTAGATGGCTACACCTTC. Its protein product is CASSRDRFVDGYTF.